A single sample is the source of the 16 T cell receptor beta chains below, sequenced in a study of OX40 agonist ivuxolimab in advanced cancers. Sequencing used immunoSEQ multiplex PCR; TCRdb keeps in-frame clones, though not all of them. The sample holds about 90,000 clones, about 90% seen once. This specimen was CD4+ or CD8+ T cells sorted from blood, taken in a trial of the OX40 agonist ivuxolimab. All receptors derive from an adult with an advanced solid tumor such as melanoma, head and neck, liver or kidney cancer.

This rearrangement joins TRBV9 to TRBJ2-3; D is possibly TRBD1 (7 bases). There are 16 residues in the CDR3. CDR1 and CDR2 (germline): SGDLS, YYNGEE. Trimming left V 2 bases short and J 0 bases short, with 13 bases between. This chain's CDR3 is CASSVRGDSSTDTQYF. The CDR3 DNA reads as TGTGCCAGCAGCGTTAGGGGGGACAGCAGCACAGATACGCAGTATTTT.

The chain is built from TRBV13 and TRBJ1-1; TRBD1 might be the D (6 bases). V was clipped by 7 bases and J by 1 base, with 13 bases between them. CDR3 length: 14 residues. Looked up from germline, CDR1 is PRHDT and CDR2 is FYEKMQ (reference sequence). The CDR3, as DNA: TGTGCCAGCACCTACCAGACAGGGAACACTGAAGCTTTCTTT. As protein: CASTYQTGNTEAFF. Together with reference TRBV13 and TRBJ1-1, the CDR3 gives the full variable domain: AAGVIQSPRHLIKEKRETATLKCYPIPRHDTVYWYQQGPGQDPQFLISFYEKMQSDKGSIPDRFSAQQFSDYHSELNMSSLELGDSALYFCASTYQTGNTEAFFGQGTRLTVV.

The genes are TRBV11-2 and TRBJ2-3, with D possibly being TRBD1 (6 bases). CDR1 SGHAT and CDR2 FQNNGV come from the germline V gene. V gave up 5 bases and J gave up 3 bases, with 15 bases separating them. The CDR3 is made up of 15 amino acids. The CDR3 region is CASSLLLQGTDTQYF. The CDR3 bases are TGTGCCAGCAGCCTATTGCTACAGGGAACAGATACGCAGTATTTT.

This chain uses TRBV9 with TRBJ2-1, with TRBD2 matching over 10 bases. Germline values: CDR1 SGDLS, CDR2 YYNGEE. The CDR3 length is 17 residues. Trimming at V came to 0 bases and at J to 3 bases, leaving 6 bases not matched to a gene. CDR3 coding DNA: TGTGCCAGCAGCGTAGCGGAGCGGGGGGGGCTCTACAATGAGCAGTTCTTC. Protein product: CASSVAERGGLYNEQFF.

This clone was recorded a few times. The chain combines TRBV19 with TRBJ1-3; TRBD1 is a possible D gene (5 bases). CDR1 is LNHDA, CDR2 SQIVND, per germline (reference sequence). V was pared by 3 bases and J by 0 bases, with 15 bases between. This CDR3 has 17 amino acids. The CDR3 loop is CASSIDSSPFSGNTIYF. The CDR3 region has the DNA TGTGCCAGTAGTATCGACAGCTCACCCTTCTCTGGAAACACCATATATTTT. The whole variable domain, filled in from reference TRBV19 and TRBJ1-3, reads DGGITQSPKYLFRKEGQNVTLSCEQNLNHDAMYWYRQDPGQGLRLIYYSQIVNDFQKGDIAEGYSVSREKKESFPLTVTSAQKNPTAFYLCASSIDSSPFSGNTIYFGEGSWLTVV.

The rearrangement joins TRBV29-1 to TRBJ2-3; D is undetermined. V lost 4 bases to trimming and J lost 2 bases, with 10 bases between them. The CDR3 is 13 amino acids. Germline V gene data show CDR1 as SQVTM and CDR2 as ANQGSEA. The CDR3 reads CSVAPQSTDTQYF. DNA of the CDR3: TGCAGCGTTGCCCCCCAGTCCACAGATACGCAGTATTTT.

This chain uses TRBV28 with TRBJ2-1, with 10 nucleotides matching TRBD2. Trimming took 4 bases from V and 12 from J; bases not matched to a gene: 12. CDR1 MDHEN and CDR2 SYDVKM come from the germline V gene. CDR3 length: 15 amino acids. This CDR3 is CASSYLRLAGEGQFF. The DNA for the CDR3 is TGTGCCAGCAGTTACCTCCGGCTAGCGGGAGAAGGGCAGTTCTTC. Drawing the rest from reference TRBV28 and TRBJ2-1, the complete variable domain is DVKVTQSSRYLVKRTGEKVFLECVQDMDHENMFWYRQDPGLGLRLIYFSYDVKMKEKGDIPEGYSVSREKKERFSLILESASTNQTSMYLCASSYLRLAGEGQFFGPGTRLTVL.

This clone was detected only once. The V call is TRBV27, the J call TRBJ1-5, with 9 positions matching TRBD1. J lost 1 base, V lost 2 bases, and 12 bases had no gene match. The germline CDR1 and CDR2 sequences are MNHEY and SMNVEV (reference sequence). The CDR3 runs 19 residues. The CDR3: CASSLRPPGTGFSNQPQHF. The CDR3 bases are TGTGCCAGCAGTTTACGCCCCCCCGGGACAGGGTTCAGCAATCAGCCCCAGCATTTT.

This chain links TRBV5-1 with TRBJ2-1, with TRBD2 matching 7 bases. V trimming: 2 bases; J trimming: 6 bases; junction bases outside the gene matches: 8. CDR3 size: 15 residues. Looked up from germline, CDR1 is SGHRS and CDR2 is YFSETQ. The DNA of the CDR3 is TGCGCCAGCAGCTTTCGGAGCGGGATATTCAATGAGCAGTTCTTC. As protein: CASSFRSGIFNEQFF.

J is TRBJ2-5 and V is TRBV21-1; TRBD2 is the table's D call, not checked against the DNA. TRBV21-1 is a listed pseudogene. The CDR3 contains 19 residues. CDR3 DNA: TGTGCCAGCAGCAAAGAAGGGAATACTAGCGGGTACGAGGATTGGACCCAGTACTTC. Translating gives CASSKEGNTSGYEDWTQYF.

The rearrangement uses TRBV4-2 and TRBJ2-7, with D perhaps matching TRBD2 (6 bases). The germline V and J ends were trimmed by 0 bases and 2 bases, with 8 bases remaining between them. CDR1 is LGHNA and CDR2 is YNFKEQ in the germline V gene. There are 14 residues in the CDR3. CDR3 sequence: CASSQEPGAYEQYF. In DNA form, the CDR3 reads TGTGCCAGCAGCCAAGAGCCGGGGGCCTACGAGCAGTACTTC.

This clone has more than one count but fewer than ten. The gene calls are TRBV7-9 and TRBJ1-5, with D unclear. CDR1 and CDR2 from the germline V gene are SEHNR and FQNEAQ (reference sequence). Trimming stripped 6 bases from V and 6 bases from J, with 9 bases between. This CDR3 region has 12 residues. CDR3 nucleotide sequence: TGTGCCAGCAGGATTTACCCTCAGCCCCAGCATTTT. It is translated as CASRIYPQPQHF.

The V call is TRBV19, the J call TRBJ1-5, with unresolved D. From germline, CDR1 is LNHDA and CDR2 SQIVND (reference sequence). The CDR3 runs 16 residues. V lost 4 bases to trimming and J lost 9 bases, with 22 bases between them. This CDR3 is CASSSSGIRTGPPQHF. The CDR3 region has the DNA TGTGCCAGTAGTAGCAGTGGTATCCGGACCGGTCCGCCCCAGCATTTT.

This chain joins TRBV21-1 and TRBJ2-7; TRBD2 was called by the table and not checked on the DNA. TRBV21-1 is designated a pseudogene. This CDR3 spans 16 amino acids. The CDR3 here is CASSNGTSGRPYEQYF. The CDR3 DNA reads as TGTGCCAGCAGCAATGGCACTAGCGGGAGGCCCTACGAGCAGTACTTC.

This chain joins TRBV5-6 and TRBJ1-5; perhaps TRBD1 as D (6 bases). The V and J ends lost 2 bases and 7 bases respectively, with 7 bases between them. From germline, CDR1 is SGHDT and CDR2 YYEEEE. The CDR3 is made up of 12 amino acids. CDR3 bases: TGTGCCAGCAGCTTCAGGGGCCAGCCCCAGCATTTT. It is translated as CASSFRGQPQHF.

V gene TRBV4-1 combines with J gene TRBJ1-2; 9 nucleotides line up with TRBD1. The CDR3 extends over 16 amino acids. Germline CDR1 reads MGHRA; CDR2 reads YSYEKL. V lost 3 bases to trimming and J lost 8 bases; unmatched junction nucleotides: 13. CDR3 sequence: CASSQGQGIPGIGYTF. The CDR3 DNA sequence: TGCGCCAGCAGCCAGGGACAGGGCATCCCCGGGATCGGCTACACCTTC.